This entry features one T cell receptor beta chain sequence. The sample originates from a study of CD8 T cells in Susac syndrome. CD8+ and CD4+ T cells circulating in blood were sequenced for TCR beta. The CDR3 has 11 residues. Germline V gene sequence: CDR1 LGHNT, CDR2 FRNRAP. RNA in amounts of about 0.45 to 1 ug was reverse transcribed with random hexamers. TCRdb called the immunoSEQ multiplex PCR reads again in MiXCR, with one record for every CDR3 protein. The repertoire holds about 130,000 distinct CDR3 sequences, with about 95% as singletons. This TCR was recovered from a human donor with multiple sclerosis. Sequencing was done on a sample of CD4+ T cells from PBMCs. The rearrangement uses TRBV12-5 and TRBJ2-6; D not certain. CDR3 DNA: TGTGCCTCATCTGGGGCCAACGTCCTGACTTTC. It codes for CASSGANVLTF.